This T cell receptor beta chain appears in the sequencing data of a study of blood T cells in healthy people across ages. Study context: When template switching was applied, about one barcoded beta molecule was captured per two T cells.

The donors, all healthy, were Caucasians living in Russia, aged roughly 6 to 90. Each sample had at least 6 million PBMCs isolated. This clonotype was seen more than once but under ten times. With a J-beta primer mix and a sample-barcoded 5' primer, a second PCR ran 7 to 11 cycles. TCRdb analysed the 5' RACE reads with MiXCR anew, one entry per CDR3 protein. Altogether approximately 2,000,000 distinct CDR3 sequences are present, about two fifths being singletons, with the ten largest covering 20% to 25%. The sequenced material came from blood. The receptor comes from a human donor in good health.

CDR3 protein: CASSQDASVNYGYTF. CDR3 in DNA: TGTGCCAGCAGCCAAGATGCGTCGGTTAACTATGGCTACACCTTC. The J gene is TRBJ1-2, the V gene TRBV3-1, with D hard to call. The germline V gene has CDR1 LGHDT and CDR2 YNNKEL (reference sequence). Trimming pared 0 bases from V and 1 base from J, leaving 9 bases between. The CDR3 contains 15 residues.